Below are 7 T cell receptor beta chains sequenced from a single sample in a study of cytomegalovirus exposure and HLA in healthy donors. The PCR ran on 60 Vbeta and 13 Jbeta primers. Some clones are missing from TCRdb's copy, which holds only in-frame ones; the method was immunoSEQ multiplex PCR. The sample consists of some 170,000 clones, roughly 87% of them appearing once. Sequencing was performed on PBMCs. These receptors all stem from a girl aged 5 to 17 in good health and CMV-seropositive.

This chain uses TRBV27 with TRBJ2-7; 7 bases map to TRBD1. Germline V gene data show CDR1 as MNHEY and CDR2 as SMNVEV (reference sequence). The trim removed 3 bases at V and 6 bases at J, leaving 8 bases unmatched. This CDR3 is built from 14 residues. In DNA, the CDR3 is TGTGCCAGCAGTTTCCGGGACAGATCGTCCGAGCAGTACTTC. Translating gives CASSFRDRSSEQYF.

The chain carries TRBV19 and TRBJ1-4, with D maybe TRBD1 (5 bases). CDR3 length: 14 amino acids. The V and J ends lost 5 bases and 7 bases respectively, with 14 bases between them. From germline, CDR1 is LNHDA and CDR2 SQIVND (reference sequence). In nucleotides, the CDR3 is TGTGCCAGTAGTCTTTGGACACGTAGTGAAAAACTGTTTTTT. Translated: CASSLWTRSEKLFF.

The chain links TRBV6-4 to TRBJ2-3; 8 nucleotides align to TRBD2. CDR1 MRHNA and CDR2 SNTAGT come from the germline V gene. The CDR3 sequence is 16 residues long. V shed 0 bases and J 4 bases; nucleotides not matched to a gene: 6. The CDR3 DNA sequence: TGTGCCAGCAGTGACTCGGCCAGCGGGGGCCCAGATACGCAGTATTTT. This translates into CASSDSASGGPDTQYF.

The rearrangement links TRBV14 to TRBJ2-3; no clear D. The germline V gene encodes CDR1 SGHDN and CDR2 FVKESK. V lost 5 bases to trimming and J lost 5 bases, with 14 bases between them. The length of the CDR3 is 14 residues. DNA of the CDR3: TGTGCCAGCAGCTCGCTGGTGGGCATAGATACGCAGTATTTT. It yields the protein CASSSLVGIDTQYF. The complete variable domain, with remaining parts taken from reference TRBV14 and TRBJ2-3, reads EAGVTQFPSHSVIEKGQTVTLRCDPISGHDNLYWYRRVMGKEIKFLLHFVKESKQDESGMPNNRFLAERTGGTYSTLKVQPAELEDSGVYFCASSSLVGIDTQYFGPGTRLTVL.

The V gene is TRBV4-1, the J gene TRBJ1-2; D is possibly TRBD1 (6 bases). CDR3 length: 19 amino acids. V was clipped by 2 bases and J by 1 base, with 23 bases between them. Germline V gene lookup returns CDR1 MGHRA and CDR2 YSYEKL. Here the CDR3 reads CASSQMGASRVPLNYGYTF. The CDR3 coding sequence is TGCGCCAGCAGCCAAATGGGGGCATCAAGGGTCCCCCTTAACTATGGCTACACCTTC.

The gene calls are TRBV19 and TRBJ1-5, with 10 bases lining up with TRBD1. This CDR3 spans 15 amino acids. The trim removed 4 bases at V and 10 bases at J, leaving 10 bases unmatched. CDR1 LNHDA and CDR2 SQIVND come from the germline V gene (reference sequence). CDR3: CASSTLGQGSQPQHF. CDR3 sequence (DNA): TGTGCCAGTAGTACCTTGGGACAGGGGTCACAACCCCAGCATTTT.

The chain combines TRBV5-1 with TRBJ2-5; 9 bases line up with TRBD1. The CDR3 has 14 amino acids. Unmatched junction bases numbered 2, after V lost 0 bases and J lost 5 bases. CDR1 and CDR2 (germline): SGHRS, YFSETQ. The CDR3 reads CASSLVQGAETQYF. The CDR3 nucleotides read TGCGCCAGCAGCTTGGTACAGGGGGCGGAGACCCAGTACTTC.